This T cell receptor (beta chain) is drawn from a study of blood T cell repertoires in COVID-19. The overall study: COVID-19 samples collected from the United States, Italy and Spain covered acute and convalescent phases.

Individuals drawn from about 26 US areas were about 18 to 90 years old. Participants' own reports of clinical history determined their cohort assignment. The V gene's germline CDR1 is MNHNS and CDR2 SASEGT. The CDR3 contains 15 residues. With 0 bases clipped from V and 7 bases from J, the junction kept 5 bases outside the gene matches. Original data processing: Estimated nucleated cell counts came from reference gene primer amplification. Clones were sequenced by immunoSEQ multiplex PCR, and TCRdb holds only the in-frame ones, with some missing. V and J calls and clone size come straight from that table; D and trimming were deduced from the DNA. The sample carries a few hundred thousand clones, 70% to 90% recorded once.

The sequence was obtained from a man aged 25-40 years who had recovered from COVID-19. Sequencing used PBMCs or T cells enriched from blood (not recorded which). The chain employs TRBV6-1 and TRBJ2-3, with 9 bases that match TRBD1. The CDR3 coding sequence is TGTGCCAGCAGTGAAGCCATACAGGGGGCAAATACGCAGTATTTT. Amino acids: CASSEAIQGANTQYF.